The entry below describes one T cell receptor (beta chain). What antigen it recognizes has not been identified. Its ends do not fully match the called genes, so a read error is possible. Based on the germline V gene, the CDR1 and CDR2 sequences are MNHEY and SVGAGI. From the cysteine through the phenylalanine, the CDR3 covers 13 amino acids. Only CDR3 DNA is held: 39 bases, read in frame from base 1. In light of the paper, this sample's treatment or condition label describes: in vitro stimulation with specific CMV peptide epitopes to enrich CMV-specific T cells. TCRdb lists the instrument as Illumina HiSeq 1500. Starting from the raw public reads, TCRdb applied fastp trimming at Q25, assembled clones with MiXCR and retained in-frame beta chains. Here each entry gathers all rows of one CDR3 protein and keeps the most common genes and DNA. For this sample there are roughly 920,000 distinct CDR3 sequences; around 32% appear just once. Over 13% of the sample is in the top ten clones.

This record belongs to a study of T cell repertoires in cytomegalovirus infection (dated by TCRdb to 2018 to 2020). A note on the overall study: Recently identified HLA-C-restricted CMV epitopes, whose presentation resists viral immunomodulation, were targeted by peptide stimulations together with well-studied HLA-B-restricted epitopes. Because public TCR beta signatures pointed to carriage of CMV infection together with the matching HLA type, the HLA type of each donor mattered for the analysis. What the study reported, not specific to this receptor: In both this cohort and an independent roughly 400-donor cohort, the cumulative frequency of public TCR beta family members distinguished carriers of CMV infection plus the relevant HLA type. The ex vivo response was dominated by HLA-C-restricted CMV-specific TCR beta clonotypes, and the single most frequent clonotype in two of eight donors was supplied by these HLA-C-restricted clonotypes.

The input for sequencing was cultured CD8+ T cells from PBMCs, taken from culture after CMV antigen stimulation. The chain is assembled from TRBV6-5 and TRBJ2-1; the central 7 bases match TRBD2. The receptor's source is a human donor in good health (CMV status not recorded). Some clones in this sample may be carry-over from other donors' samples. The DNA reads TGTGCCAACAGTTACTCGGGGGGAAATGAGCAGTTCTTC. This gives the protein CANSYSGGNEQFF.